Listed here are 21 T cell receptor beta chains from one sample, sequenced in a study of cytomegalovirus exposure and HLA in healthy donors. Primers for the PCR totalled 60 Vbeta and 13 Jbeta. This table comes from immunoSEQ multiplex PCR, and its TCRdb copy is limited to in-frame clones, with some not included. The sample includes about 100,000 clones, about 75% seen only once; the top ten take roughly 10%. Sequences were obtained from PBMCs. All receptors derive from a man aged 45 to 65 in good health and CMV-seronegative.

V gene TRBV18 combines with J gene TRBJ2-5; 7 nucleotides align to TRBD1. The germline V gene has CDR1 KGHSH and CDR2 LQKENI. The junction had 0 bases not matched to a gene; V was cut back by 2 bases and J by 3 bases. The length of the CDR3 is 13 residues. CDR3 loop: CASSPGTEETQYF. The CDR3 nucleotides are TGTGCCAGCTCACCAGGGACAGAAGAGACCCAGTACTTC.

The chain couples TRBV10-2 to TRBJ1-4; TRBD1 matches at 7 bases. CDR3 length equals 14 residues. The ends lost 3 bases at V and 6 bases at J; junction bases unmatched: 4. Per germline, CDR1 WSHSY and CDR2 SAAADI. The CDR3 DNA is TGCGCCAGCAGTGAAGGGGGCAATGATGAAAAACTGTTTTTT. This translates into CASSEGGNDEKLFF.

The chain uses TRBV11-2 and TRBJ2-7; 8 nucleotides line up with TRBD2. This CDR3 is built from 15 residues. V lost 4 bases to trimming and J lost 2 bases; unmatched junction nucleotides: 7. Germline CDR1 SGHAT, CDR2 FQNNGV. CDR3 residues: CASSYRPAGAYEQYF. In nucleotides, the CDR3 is TGTGCCAGCAGCTACCGACCAGCGGGAGCCTACGAGCAGTACTTC.

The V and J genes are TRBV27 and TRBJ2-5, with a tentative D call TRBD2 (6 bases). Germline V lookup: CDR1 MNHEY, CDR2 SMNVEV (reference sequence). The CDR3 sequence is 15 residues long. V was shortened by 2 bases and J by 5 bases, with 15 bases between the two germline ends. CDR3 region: CASSLESAGRETQYF. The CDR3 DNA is TGTGCCAGCAGTTTAGAGTCTGCAGGGAGGGAGACCCAGTACTTC.

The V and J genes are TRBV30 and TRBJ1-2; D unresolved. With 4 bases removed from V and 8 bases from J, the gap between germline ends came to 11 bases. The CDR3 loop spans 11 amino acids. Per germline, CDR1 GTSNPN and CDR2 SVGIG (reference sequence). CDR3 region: CAWKRTGGYTF. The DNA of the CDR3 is TGTGCCTGGAAACGAACGGGGGGCTACACCTTC.

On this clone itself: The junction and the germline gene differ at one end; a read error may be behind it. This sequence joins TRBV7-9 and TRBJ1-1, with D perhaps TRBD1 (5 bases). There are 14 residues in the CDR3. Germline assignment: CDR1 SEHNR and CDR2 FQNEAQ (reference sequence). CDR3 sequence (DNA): TGTTCCAGCAGCTCGTCTACAGGGAACACTGAAGCTTTCTTT. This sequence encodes CSSSSSTGNTEAFF.

The CDR3 coding sequence is TGTGCCAGCAGTCTCACAGGGTTTTACAATGAGCAGTTCTTC. Translation: CASSLTGFYNEQFF. J is TRBJ2-1 and V is TRBV6-6; TRBD1 might be the D (6 bases). V lost 5 bases, J lost 4 bases, and 12 bases lay in between. The CDR3 sequence is 14 residues long. Germline lookup yields CDR1 MNHNY and CDR2 SVGAGI (reference sequence).

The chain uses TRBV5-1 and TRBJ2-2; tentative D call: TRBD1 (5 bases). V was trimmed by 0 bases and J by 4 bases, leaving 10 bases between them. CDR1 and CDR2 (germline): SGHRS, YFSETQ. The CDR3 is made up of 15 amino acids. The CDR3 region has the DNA TGCGCCAGCAGCTTGGAGGGCAGGGCCACCGGGGAGCTGTTTTTT. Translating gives CASSLEGRATGELFF.

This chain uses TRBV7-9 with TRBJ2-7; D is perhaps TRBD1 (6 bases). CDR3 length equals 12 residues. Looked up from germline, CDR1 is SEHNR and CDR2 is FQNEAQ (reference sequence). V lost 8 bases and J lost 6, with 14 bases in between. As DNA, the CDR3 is TGTGCCAGCGGGACACTCTCAGTCGAGCAGTACTTC. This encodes CASGTLSVEQYF.

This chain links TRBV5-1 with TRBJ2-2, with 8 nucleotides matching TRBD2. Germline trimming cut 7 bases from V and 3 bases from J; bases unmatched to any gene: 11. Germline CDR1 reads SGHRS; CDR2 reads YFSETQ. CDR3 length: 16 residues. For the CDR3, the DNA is TGCGCCAGCCGGCGGGTCCGGGAGGGGTACACCGGGGAGCTGTTTTTT. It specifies CASRRVREGYTGELFF.

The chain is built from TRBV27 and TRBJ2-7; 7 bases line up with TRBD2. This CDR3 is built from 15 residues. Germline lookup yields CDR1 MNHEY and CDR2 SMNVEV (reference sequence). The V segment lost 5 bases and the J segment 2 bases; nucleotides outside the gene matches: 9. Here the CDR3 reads CASSTGNGGTYEQYF. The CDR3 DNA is TGTGCCAGCAGTACGGGAAACGGGGGGACCTACGAGCAGTACTTC.

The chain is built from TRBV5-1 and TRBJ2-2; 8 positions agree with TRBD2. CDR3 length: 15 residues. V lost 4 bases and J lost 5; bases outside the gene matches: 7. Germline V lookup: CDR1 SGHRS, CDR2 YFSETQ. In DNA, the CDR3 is TGCGCCAGCAGCGGGAGCGGGGGAAGGACCGGGGAGCTGTTTTTT. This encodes CASSGSGGRTGELFF.

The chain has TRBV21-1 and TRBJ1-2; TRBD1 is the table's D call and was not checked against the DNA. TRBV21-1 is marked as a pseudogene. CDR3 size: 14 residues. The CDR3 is CAKKGDRELPGYTF. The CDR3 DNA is TGTGCCAAAAAGGGGGACAGGGAGTTACCTGGCTACACCTTC.

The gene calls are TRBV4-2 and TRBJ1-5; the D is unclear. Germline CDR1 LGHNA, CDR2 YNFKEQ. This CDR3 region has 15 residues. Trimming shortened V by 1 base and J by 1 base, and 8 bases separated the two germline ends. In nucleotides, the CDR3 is TGTGCCAGCAGCCAAGGTTCAGGAAGCAATCAGCCCCAGCATTTT. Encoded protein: CASSQGSGSNQPQHF.

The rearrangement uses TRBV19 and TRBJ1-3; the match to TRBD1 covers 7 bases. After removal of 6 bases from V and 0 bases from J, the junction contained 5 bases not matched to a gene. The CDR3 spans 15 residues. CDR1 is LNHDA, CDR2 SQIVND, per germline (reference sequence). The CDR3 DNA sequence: TGTGCCAGTAGCCGACAGGGCACCTCTGGAAACACCATATATTTT. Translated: CASSRQGTSGNTIYF.

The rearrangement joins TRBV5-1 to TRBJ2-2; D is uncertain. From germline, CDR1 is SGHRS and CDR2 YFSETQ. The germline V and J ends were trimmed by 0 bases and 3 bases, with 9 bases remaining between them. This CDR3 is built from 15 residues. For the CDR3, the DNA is TGCGCCAGCAGCTTGGAGCAGGTAGACACCGGGGAGCTGTTTTTT. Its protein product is CASSLEQVDTGELFF.

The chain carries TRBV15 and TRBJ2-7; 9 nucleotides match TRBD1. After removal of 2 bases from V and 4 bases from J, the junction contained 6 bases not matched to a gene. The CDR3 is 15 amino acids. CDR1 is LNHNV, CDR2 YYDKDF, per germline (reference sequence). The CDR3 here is CATSRTGTGLYEQYF. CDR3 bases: TGTGCCACCAGCAGAACCGGGACAGGGCTGTACGAGCAGTACTTC. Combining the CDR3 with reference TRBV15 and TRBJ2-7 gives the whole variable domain DAMVIQNPRYQVTQFGKPVTLSCSQTLNHNVMYWYQQKSSQAPKLLFHYYDKDFNNEADTPDNFQSRRPNTSFCFLDIRSPGLGDTAMYLCATSRTGTGLYEQYFGPGTRLTVT.

The CDR3 coding sequence is TGTGCCAGCAGCGCTCGTCCGGGACAGGGGGTGGATGGCTACACCTTC. Amino acids: CASSARPGQGVDGYTF. V and J are TRBV9 and TRBJ1-2; 11 bases match TRBD1. Germline loops: CDR1 SGDLS, CDR2 YYNGEE. V lost 3 bases and J lost 6; bases outside the gene matches: 10. The CDR3 extends over 16 amino acids.

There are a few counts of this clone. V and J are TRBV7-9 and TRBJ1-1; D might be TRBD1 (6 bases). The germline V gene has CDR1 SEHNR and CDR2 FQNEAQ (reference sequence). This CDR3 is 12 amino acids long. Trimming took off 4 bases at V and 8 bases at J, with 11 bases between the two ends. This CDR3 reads CASSSGQPEAFF. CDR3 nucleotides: TGTGCCAGCAGCTCCGGACAGCCCGAAGCTTTCTTT.

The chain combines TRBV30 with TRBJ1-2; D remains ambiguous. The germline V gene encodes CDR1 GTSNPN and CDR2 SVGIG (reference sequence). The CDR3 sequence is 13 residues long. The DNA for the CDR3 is TGTGCTAGCAACTCCGGCACCACCTATGGCTACACCTTC. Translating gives CASNSGTTYGYTF.

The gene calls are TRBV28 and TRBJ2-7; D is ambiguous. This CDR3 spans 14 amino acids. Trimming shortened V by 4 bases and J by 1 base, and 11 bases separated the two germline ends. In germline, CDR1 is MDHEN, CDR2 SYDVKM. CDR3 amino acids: CASSSPGSSYEQYF. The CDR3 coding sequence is TGTGCCAGCAGTTCCCCCGGGTCTTCCTACGAGCAGTACTTC.